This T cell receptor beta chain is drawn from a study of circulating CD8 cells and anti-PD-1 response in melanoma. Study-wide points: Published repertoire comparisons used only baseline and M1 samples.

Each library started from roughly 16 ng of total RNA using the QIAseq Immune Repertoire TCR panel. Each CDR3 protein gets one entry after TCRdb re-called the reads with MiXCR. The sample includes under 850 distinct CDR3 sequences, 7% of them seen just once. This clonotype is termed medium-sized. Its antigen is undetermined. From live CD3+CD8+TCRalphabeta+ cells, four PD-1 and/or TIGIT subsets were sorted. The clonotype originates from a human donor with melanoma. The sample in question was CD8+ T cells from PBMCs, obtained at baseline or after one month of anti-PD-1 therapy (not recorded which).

The DNA for the CDR3 is TGTGCCAGCAGTGAGACAGGGGAAAGGTACGAGCAGTACTTC. Protein product: CASSETGERYEQYF. This chain links TRBV6-1 with TRBJ2-7; 8 bases line up with TRBD1. V was clipped by 3 bases and J by 4 bases; unmatched bases: 5. The CDR3 spans 14 residues. Germline assignment: CDR1 MNHNS and CDR2 SASEGT.